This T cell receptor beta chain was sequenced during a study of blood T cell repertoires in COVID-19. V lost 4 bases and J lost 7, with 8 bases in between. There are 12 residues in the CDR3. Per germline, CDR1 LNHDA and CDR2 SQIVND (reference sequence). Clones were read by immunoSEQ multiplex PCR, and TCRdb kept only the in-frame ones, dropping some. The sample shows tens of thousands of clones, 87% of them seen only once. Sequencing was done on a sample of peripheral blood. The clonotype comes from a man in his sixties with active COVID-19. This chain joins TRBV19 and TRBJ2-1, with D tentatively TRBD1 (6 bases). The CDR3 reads CASSTRGNEQFF. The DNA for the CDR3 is TGTGCCAGTAGTACCAGGGGTAATGAGCAGTTCTTC. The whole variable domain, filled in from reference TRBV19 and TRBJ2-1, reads DGGITQSPKYLFRKEGQNVTLSCEQNLNHDAMYWYRQDPGQGLRLIYYSQIVNDFQKGDIAEGYSVSREKKESFPLTVTSAQKNPTAFYLCASSTRGNEQFFGPGTRLTVL.